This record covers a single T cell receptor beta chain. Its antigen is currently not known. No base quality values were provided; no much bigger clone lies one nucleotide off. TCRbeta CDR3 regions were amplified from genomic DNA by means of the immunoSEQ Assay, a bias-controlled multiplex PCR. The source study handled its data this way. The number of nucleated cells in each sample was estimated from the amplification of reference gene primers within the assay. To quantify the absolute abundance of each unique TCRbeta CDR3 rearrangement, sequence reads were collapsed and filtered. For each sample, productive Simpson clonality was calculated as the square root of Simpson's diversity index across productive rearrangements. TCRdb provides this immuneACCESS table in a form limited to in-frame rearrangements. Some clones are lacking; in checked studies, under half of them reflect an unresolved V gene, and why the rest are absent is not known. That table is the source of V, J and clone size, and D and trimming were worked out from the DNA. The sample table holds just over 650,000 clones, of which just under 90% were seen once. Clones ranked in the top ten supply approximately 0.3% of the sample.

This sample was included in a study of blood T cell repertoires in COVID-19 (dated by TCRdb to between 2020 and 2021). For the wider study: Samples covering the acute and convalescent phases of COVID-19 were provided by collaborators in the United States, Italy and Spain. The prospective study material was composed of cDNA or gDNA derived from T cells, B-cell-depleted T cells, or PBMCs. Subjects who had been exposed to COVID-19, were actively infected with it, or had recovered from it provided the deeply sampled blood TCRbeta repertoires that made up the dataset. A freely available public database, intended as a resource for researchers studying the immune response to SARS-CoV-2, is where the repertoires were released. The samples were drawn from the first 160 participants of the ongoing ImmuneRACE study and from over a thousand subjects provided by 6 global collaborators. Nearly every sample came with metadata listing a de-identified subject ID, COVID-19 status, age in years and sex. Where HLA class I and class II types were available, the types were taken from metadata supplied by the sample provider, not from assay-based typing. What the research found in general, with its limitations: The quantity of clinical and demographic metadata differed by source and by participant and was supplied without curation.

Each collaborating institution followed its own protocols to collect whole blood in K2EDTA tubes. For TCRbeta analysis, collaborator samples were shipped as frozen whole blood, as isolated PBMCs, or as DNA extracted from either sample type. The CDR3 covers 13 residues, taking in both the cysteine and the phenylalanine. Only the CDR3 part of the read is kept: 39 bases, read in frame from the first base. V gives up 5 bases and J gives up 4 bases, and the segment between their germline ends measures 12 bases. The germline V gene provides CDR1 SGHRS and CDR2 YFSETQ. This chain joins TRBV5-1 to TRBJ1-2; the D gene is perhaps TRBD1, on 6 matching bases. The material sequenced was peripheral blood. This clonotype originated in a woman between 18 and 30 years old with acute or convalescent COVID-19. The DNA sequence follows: TGCGCCAGCAGACCTACAGGGACCTATGGCTACACCTTC. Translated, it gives CASRPTGTYGYTF.